The 14 T cell receptor beta chains in this list originate from one sample, sequenced in a study of T cells in Graves' hyperthyroidism and ophthalmopathy. Amplification of TCR beta CDR3 regions was performed using RNA transcripts as template. HTBI primers were the set used in a first-round RT-PCR of the TCR CDR3. A single record per CDR3 protein comes from TCRdb applying MiXCR to the multiplex PCR reads. The repertoire holds 500,000 to 700,000 distinct CDR3 sequences, around 15% seen once, with 15% to 20% in the top ten. The sample comprised blood. These receptors were taken from a woman younger than 30 with Graves' hyperthyroidism.

The gene calls are TRBV5-8 and TRBJ2-5; 10 bases are a match to TRBD1. Trimming removed 4 bases from V and 1 base from J; junction bases left unmatched: 4. The CDR3 totals 15 residues. Germline V gene lookup returns CDR1 SGHTS and CDR2 YDEGEE. CDR3: CASSAGQGSQETQYF. In nucleotides, the CDR3 is TGTGCCAGCAGCGCGGGACAGGGGAGCCAAGAGACCCAGTACTTC.

This clonotype was counted at least ten times. V gene TRBV12-3 or TRBV12-4 combines with J gene TRBJ1-1, with 10 nucleotides matching TRBD1. The CDR3 runs 14 residues. V trimming: 6 bases; J trimming: 1 base; junction bases outside the gene matches: 2. CDR3 region: CASRRDRGNTEAFF. The CDR3 nucleotides are TGTGCCAGCAGGCGGGACAGGGGGAACACTGAAGCTTTCTTT.

V usage is TRBV6-5 and J usage is TRBJ1-6, with TRBD1 identical over 10 bases. This CDR3 has 19 residues. J gave up 0 bases and V 0 bases, and 5 bases lay outside the gene matches. CDR1 is MNHEY and CDR2 is SVGAGI in the germline V gene. The CDR3 DNA follows: TGTGCCAGCAGTTACTCGACAGGGGGCTACAGCTCCTATAATTCACCCCTCCACTTT. Protein sequence: CASSYSTGGYSSYNSPLHF.

The rearrangement links TRBV7-2 to TRBJ2-7; 10 nucleotides align to TRBD2. The CDR3 contains 17 residues. Looked up from germline, CDR1 is SGHTA and CDR2 is FQGNSA. After removal of 5 bases from V and 2 bases from J, the junction contained 12 bases not matched to a gene. In DNA form, the CDR3 reads TGTGCCAGCAGCCGGGTAGCAAGCGGGAGGGGCCCCTACGAGCAGTACTTC. Translating it yields CASSRVASGRGPYEQYF.

This clonotype was counted ten times or more. The rearrangement links TRBV20-1 to TRBJ1-5; TRBD1 is a possible D gene (5 bases). CDR3 length equals 14 residues. Trimming took 0 bases from V and 9 from J, leaving 15 bases between them. Germline CDR1 reads DFQATT; CDR2 reads SNEGSKA (reference sequence). The CDR3 DNA is TGCAGTGCTAGAGATCTGAGGGGCTCAGGGCCCCAGCATTTT. Its translation: CSARDLRGSGPQHF.

Comments on this clonotype: A much larger clone lies a single base off, so this may be a read error. As DNA, the CDR3 is TGCAATGCTAGACCCCGGGACTACAACCAAGAGACCCAGTACTTC. Protein: CNARPRDYNQETQYF. J is TRBJ2-5 and V is TRBV20-1; 7 nucleotides agree with TRBD2. The CDR3 runs 15 residues. The germline gives CDR1 DFQATT, CDR2 SNEGSKA (reference sequence).

This clonotype was seen at least ten times. The chain carries TRBV6-1 and TRBJ2-7, with a possible D match to TRBD2 (6 bases). The CDR3 sequence is 14 residues long. The ends were cut back, 7 bases at V and 3 bases at J, with 16 bases in the middle. Germline CDR1 is MNHNS and CDR2 is SASEGT. In nucleotides, the CDR3 is TGTGCCAGCATTGGGGACTGGGTATTCTACGAGCAGTACTTC. Translated: CASIGDWVFYEQYF.

A word on this clonotype: The junction does not match germline at one end; this may be a read error. V gene TRBV7-8 combines with J gene TRBJ2-7; 12 nucleotides agree with TRBD2. The CDR3 is 19 residues long. Germline lookup yields CDR1 SGHVS and CDR2 FQNEAQ. The CDR3 sequence is CASSSPGTSGFFSSYEPYF. CDR3 in DNA: TGTGCCAGCAGCTCACCCGGGACTAGCGGGTTTTTTAGCTCCTACGAGCCGTACTTC.

This chain links TRBV7-2 with TRBJ2-2; 10 positions match TRBD2. After removal of 4 bases from V and 5 bases from J, the junction contained 7 bases not matched to a gene. The length of the CDR3 is 16 residues. Per germline, CDR1 SGHTA and CDR2 FQGNSA. The CDR3 region is CASSWTPGLATGELFF. In nucleotides, the CDR3 is TGTGCCAGCAGCTGGACTCCGGGACTAGCGACCGGGGAGCTGTTTTTT.

This clonotype has just a few counts. The J gene is TRBJ2-1, the V gene TRBV24-1; TRBD1 aligns across 8 bases. The CDR3 is 16 residues long. Germline V gene lookup returns CDR1 KGHDR and CDR2 SFDVKD. Losses at the gene ends were 7 bases for V and 0 bases for J; bases not matched to a gene: 7. The CDR3 sequence is CATRDNRGSSYNEQFF. The CDR3 DNA reads TGTGCCACCAGGGATAACAGGGGGAGCTCCTACAATGAGCAGTTCTTC.

This clonotype was seen repeatedly, ten times or more. The chain joins TRBV7-2 to TRBJ2-2; D unclear. This CDR3 region has 15 residues. Germline CDR1 reads SGHTA; CDR2 reads FQGNSA. V dropped 5 bases and J dropped 6 bases, with 16 bases sitting between them. CDR3 nucleotides: TGTGCCAGCAGCAAAGACTCCTTACAGTCCGGGGAGCTGTTTTTT. Its translation: CASSKDSLQSGELFF.

This chain joins TRBV7-3 and TRBJ2-1, with 7 bases fitting TRBD2. Germline CDR1 is SGHTA and CDR2 is FQGTGA. The CDR3 length is 16 residues. V shed 5 bases and J 5 bases; nucleotides not matched to a gene: 12. For the CDR3, the DNA is TGTGCCAGCAGCCCCCAGGGCGGGGGTTTTGACAATGAGCAGTTCTTC. Translated, it gives CASSPQGGGFDNEQFF.

This chain connects TRBV12-3 or TRBV12-4 to TRBJ2-1, with D maybe TRBD2 (5 bases). CDR3 size: 14 residues. V dropped 6 bases and J dropped 9 bases, with 18 bases sitting between them. The DNA for the CDR3 is TGTGCCAGCAGGCCAACTAGGGTGTATGGTGAGCAGTTCTTC. Translation gives CASRPTRVYGEQFF.

This clonotype has at least ten counts. This rearrangement joins TRBV20-1 to TRBJ2-7, with TRBD2 identical over 14 bases. Unmatched junction bases numbered 8, after V lost 6 bases and J lost 7 bases. Germline CDR1 reads DFQATT; CDR2 reads SNEGSKA (reference sequence). This CDR3 comprises 14 residues. This chain's CDR3 is CSALGTSGSLEQYF. The DNA of the CDR3 is TGCAGTGCCCTGGGGACTAGCGGGAGTCTTGAGCAGTACTTC.